Listed below are T cell receptor beta chains from one sample, sequenced in a study of CD8 T cells in Susac syndrome. Using its own MiXCR run on the immunoSEQ multiplex PCR reads, TCRdb lists one record per CDR3 protein. The table shows 150,000 to 160,000 distinct CDR3 sequences, with around 96% occurring only once. Sequenced: CD4+ T cells from PBMCs. All receptors come from a human donor with Susac syndrome. Both conserved end residues are part of each CDR3. Each record gives: clone size, D gene, CDR3 length, V gene, J gene, CDR3 protein, CDR3 DNA. A D gene is named only where the DNA matches it firmly. Clone size is not always given. Where it is, it says once, few, many or a class for expanded clones.

NA,NA,12,TRBV4-1,TRBJ1-3,CASSGSGNTIYF,TGCGCCAGCAGCGGTTCTGGAAACACCATATATTTT
NA,NA,15,TRBV20-1,TRBJ2-1,CSQQGGATAYNEQFF,TGCAGCCAGCAGGGGGGGGCTACGGCCTACAATGAGCAGTTCTTC
NA,NA,14,TRBV19,TRBJ2-1,CASSPTGVGNEQFF,TGTGCCAGTAGCCCCACGGGTGTAGGGAATGAGCAGTTCTTC
NA,TRBD1,16,TRBV3-1,TRBJ1-2,CASSQPTGQANYGYTF,TGTGCCAGCAGCCAACCGACAGGGCAAGCTAACTATGGCTACACCTTC
once,NA,15,TRBV7-8,TRBJ2-5,CASTANRGSKETQYF,TGTGCCAGCACCGCAAACCGGGGATCGAAGGAGACCCAGTACTTC
NA,TRBD2,16,TRBV15,TRBJ2-3,CATTRSSGGRSDTQYF,TGTGCCACCACCCGGTCTAGCGGGGGGAGGTCAGATACGCAGTATTTT
NA,TRBD1,15,TRBV11-1,TRBJ2-5,CASSSQGAPRETQYF,TGTGCCAGCAGCTCCCAGGGGGCGCCCCGGGAGACCCAGTACTTC
few,NA,13,TRBV27,TRBJ1-2,CASSSGEGYGYTF,TGTGCCAGCAGTTCGGGAGAGGGGTATGGCTACACCTTC
NA,NA,13,TRBV13,TRBJ2-1,CASSPRGGNEQFF,TGTGCCAGCAGCCCTCGAGGGGGCAATGAGCAGTTCTTC
NA,NA,15,TRBV11-1,TRBJ2-3,CASSFGQGITDTQYF,TGTGCCAGCAGCTTCGGGCAGGGGATCACAGATACGCAGTATTTT
once,NA,15,TRBV7-3,TRBJ2-3,CASSLRRRGTDTQYF,TGTGCCAGCAGCTTAAGGAGAAGAGGCACAGATACGCAGTATTTT
NA,NA,13,TRBV20-1,TRBJ2-3,CSVTGGRRDTQYF,TGCAGTGTAACGGGCGGCCGCAGGGATACGCAGTATTTT
once,TRBD2,12,TRBV6-5,TRBJ2-1,CASRGVYNEQFF,TGTGCCTCACGGGGGGTCTACAATGAGCAGTTCTTC
NA,TRBD2,16,TRBV18,TRBJ2-3,CASSPGLASGTDTQYF,TGTGCCAGCTCACCAGGACTAGCCTCAGGCACAGATACGCAGTATTTT
once,NA,14,TRBV21-1,TRBJ2-5,CASSKDWFPETQYF,TGTGCCAGCAGCAAAGATTGGTTCCCAGAGACCCAGTACTTC
NA,NA,14,TRBV25-1,TRBJ2-6,CAAAESGGANVLTF,TGTGCCGCCGCGGAGAGTGGCGGGGCCAACGTCCTGACTTTC